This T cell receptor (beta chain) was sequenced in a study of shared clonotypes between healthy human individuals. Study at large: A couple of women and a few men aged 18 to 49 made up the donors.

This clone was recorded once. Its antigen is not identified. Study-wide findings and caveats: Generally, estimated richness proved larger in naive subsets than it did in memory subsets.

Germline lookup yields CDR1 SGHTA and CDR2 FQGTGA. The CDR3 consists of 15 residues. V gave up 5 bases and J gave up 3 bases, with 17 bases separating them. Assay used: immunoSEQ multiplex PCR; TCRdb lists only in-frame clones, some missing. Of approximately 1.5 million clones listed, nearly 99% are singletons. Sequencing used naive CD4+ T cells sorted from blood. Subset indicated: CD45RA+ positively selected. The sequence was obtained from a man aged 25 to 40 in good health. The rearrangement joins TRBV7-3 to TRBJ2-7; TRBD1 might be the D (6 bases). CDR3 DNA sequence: TGTGCCAGCAGCCAAACACCCGGGACAATCTACGAGCAGTACTTC. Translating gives CASSQTPGTIYEQYF.